This T cell receptor beta chain was obtained from a study of blood T cell repertoires in COVID-19 (dated by TCRdb to about 2020). The study in broad terms: Samples covering the acute and convalescent phases of COVID-19 were provided by collaborators in the United States, Italy and Spain. Subjects who had been exposed to COVID-19, were actively infected with it, or had recovered from it provided the deeply sampled blood TCRbeta repertoires that made up the dataset. Where available, HLA class I and class II types were taken from metadata supplied by the sample provider and were not determined by assay-based typing. The sample metadata nearly always contained a de-identified subject ID, COVID-19 status, age in years and sex. The material from the prospective study consisted of cDNA or gDNA derived from T cells, B-cell-depleted T cells, or PBMCs. Samples were obtained from the ongoing ImmuneRACE study (first 160 participants) and from 1,254 subjects provided by 6 global collaborators. The repertoires were released in a freely available public database meant as a resource for research on the immune response to SARS-CoV-2.

The immunoSEQ Assay, a bias-controlled multiplex PCR, was used to amplify TCRbeta CDR3 regions from genomic DNA. As for the authors' bioinformatics: The number of nucleated cells in each sample was estimated by amplification of reference gene primers within the assay. To quantify the absolute abundance of each unique TCRbeta CDR3 rearrangement, sequence reads were collapsed and filtered. Productive Simpson clonality was computed per sample as the square root of Simpson's diversity index over productive rearrangements. The immuneACCESS repertoire file appears here via TCRdb, limited to in-frame rearrangements. These files lack a portion of the clones; in checked studies, under half of the deficit traces to unresolved V genes, and the cause of the others is not known. V and J calls and clone size follow that table, whereas D and trimming were derived from the DNA. The table for this sample lists 35,000 to 40,000 clones; about 88% of them were counted only once. Together, the top ten hold 12% of the sample.

The CDR3 runs 22 amino acids, cysteine and phenylalanine included. Only the CDR3 part of the read is kept: 66 bases, read in frame from the first base. CDR1 and CDR2 were assigned from the germline V gene as LGHNA and YNFKEQ. Trimmed from V: 0 bases; trimmed from J: 0 bases; junction bases lacking a gene match: 17. Overall results and qualifications from the work: The amount of clinical and demographic metadata varied by source and participant and was provided uncurated.

About this clone itself: Which antigen it targets is not known. No much larger clone exists at a distance of one base, and base qualities are not known.

Each collaborating institution followed its own protocols to collect whole blood in K2EDTA tubes. For TCRbeta analysis, collaborators shipped samples as frozen whole blood, isolated PBMCs, or DNA extracted from either of those sample types. Input material: peripheral blood. The chain joins TRBV4-2 to TRBJ2-4, and 10 bases in between align with TRBD2. The sequence was collected from a man aged 60 to 69 with active COVID-19. CDR3 loop: CASSQDRPVTSGRVLAKNIQYF. The DNA sequence follows: TGTGCCAGCAGCCAAGATCGACCTGTCACCAGCGGGAGGGTCCTAGCCAAAAACATTCAGTACTTC.